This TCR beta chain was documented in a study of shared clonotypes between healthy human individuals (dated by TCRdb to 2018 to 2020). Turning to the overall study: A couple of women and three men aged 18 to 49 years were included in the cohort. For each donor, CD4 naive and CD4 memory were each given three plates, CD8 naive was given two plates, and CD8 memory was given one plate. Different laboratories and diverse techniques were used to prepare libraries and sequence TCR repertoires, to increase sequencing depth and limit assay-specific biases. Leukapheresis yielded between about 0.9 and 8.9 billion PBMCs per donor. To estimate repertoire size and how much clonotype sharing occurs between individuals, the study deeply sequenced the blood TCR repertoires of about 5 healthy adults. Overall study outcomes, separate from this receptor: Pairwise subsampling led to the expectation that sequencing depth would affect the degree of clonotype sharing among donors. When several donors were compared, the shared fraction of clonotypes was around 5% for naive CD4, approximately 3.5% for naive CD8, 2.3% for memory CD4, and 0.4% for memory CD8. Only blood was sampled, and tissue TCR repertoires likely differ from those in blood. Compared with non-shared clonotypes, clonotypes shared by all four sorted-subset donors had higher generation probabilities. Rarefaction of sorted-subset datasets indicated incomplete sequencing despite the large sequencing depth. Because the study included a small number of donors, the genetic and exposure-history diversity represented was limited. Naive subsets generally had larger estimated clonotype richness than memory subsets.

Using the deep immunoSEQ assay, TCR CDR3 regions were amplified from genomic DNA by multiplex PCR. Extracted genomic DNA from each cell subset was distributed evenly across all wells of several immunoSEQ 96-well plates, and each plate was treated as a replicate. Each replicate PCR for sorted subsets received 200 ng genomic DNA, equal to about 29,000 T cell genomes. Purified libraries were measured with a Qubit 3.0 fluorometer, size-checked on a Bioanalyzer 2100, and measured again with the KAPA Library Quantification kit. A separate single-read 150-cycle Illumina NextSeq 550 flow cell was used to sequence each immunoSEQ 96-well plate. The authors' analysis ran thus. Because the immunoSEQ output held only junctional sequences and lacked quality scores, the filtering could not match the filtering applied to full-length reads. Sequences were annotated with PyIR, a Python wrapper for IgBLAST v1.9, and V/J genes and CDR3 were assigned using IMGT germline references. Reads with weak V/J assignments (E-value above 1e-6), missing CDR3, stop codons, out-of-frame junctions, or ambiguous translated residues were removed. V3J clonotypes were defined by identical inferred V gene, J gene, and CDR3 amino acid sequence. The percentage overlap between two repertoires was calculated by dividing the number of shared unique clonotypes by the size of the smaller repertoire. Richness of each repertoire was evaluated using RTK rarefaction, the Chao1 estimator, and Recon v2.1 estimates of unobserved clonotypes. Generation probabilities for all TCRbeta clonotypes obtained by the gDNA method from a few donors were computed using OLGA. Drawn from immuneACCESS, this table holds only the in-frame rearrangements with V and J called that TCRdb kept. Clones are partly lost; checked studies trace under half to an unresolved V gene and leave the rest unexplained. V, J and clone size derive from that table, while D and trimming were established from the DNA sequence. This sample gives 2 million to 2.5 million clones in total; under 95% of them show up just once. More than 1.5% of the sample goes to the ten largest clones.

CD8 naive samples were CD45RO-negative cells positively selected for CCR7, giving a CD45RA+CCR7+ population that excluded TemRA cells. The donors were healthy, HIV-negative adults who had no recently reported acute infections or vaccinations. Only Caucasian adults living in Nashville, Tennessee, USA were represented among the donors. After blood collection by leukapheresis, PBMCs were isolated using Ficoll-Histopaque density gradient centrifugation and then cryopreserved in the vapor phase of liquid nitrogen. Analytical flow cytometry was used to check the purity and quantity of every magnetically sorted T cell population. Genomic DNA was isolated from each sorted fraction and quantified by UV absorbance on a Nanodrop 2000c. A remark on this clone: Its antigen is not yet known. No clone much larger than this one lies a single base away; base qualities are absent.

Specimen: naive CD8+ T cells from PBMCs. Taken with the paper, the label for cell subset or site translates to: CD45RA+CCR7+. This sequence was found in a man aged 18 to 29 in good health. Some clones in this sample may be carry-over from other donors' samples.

The nucleotides read TGTGCCAGCAGCCGAGGTCTCTCCCCTAATGGCTACACCTTC. Its product reads: CASSRGLSPNGYTF. Here the chain combines TRBV7-9 and TRBJ1-2, with no reliable assignment of the D segment. Per the germline V gene (reference sequence), SEHNR is the CDR1 and FQNEAQ is the CDR2. Reading from cysteine to phenylalanine, the CDR3 counts 14 amino acids. CDR3 DNA only is kept here, 42 bases in frame from base 1. V is shortened by 5 bases, J by 6 bases, and the region joining them spans 16 bases.